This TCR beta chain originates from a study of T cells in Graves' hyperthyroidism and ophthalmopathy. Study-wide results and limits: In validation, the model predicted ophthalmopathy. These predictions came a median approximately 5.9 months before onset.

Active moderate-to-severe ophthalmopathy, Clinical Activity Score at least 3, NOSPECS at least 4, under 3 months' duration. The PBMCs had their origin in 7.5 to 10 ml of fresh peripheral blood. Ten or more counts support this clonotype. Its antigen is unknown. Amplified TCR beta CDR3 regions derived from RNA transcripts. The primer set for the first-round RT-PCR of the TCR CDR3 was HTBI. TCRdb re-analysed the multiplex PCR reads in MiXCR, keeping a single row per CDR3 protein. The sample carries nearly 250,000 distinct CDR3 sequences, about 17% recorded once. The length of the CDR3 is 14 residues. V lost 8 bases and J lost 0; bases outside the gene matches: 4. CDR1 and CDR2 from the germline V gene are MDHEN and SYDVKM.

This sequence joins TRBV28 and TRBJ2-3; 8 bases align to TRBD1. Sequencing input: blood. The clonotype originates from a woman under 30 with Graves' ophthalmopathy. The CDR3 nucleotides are TGTGCCAGCCGCCGGACAGGGAGCACAGATACGCAGTATTTT. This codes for CASRRTGSTDTQYF.